The 12 T cell receptor beta chains below come from one sample, sequenced in a study of spatial heterogeneity in lung cancer. Study-level results: Counts of expanded intratumoral alpha and beta TCRs tracked tumor mutation counts.

TCRdb reanalysed the 5' RACE reads using MiXCR and keeps one entry per CDR3 protein. The table records around 7,800 distinct CDR3 sequences, almost 8.5% of them present only once. Time point specified: sample taken at primary tumor resection. Their specific antigens are unknown. The source material was lung tumor tissue, sampled at surgery. All receptors come from a male donor with early-stage non-small cell lung cancer.

For this clonotype: Within a library made for alpha chains, this beta chain is off target, and its count is uninformative. This chain joins TRBV9 and TRBJ2-4, with a possible D match to TRBD2 (8 bases). The germline gives CDR1 SGDLS, CDR2 YYNGEE. Trimming took off 3 bases at V and 8 bases at J, with 21 bases between the two ends. The length of the CDR3 is 16 residues. CDR3 region: CASSGRLAPQGDIQYF. The CDR3 coding sequence is TGTGCCAGCAGCGGGCGACTAGCGCCCCAGGGGGACATTCAGTACTTC. The whole variable domain, filled in from reference TRBV9 and TRBJ2-4, reads DSGVTQTPKHLITATGQRVTLRCSPRSGDLSVYWYQQSLDQGLQFLIQYYNGEERAKGNILERFSAQQFPDLHSELNLSSLELGDSALYFCASSGRLAPQGDIQYFGAGTRLSVL.

This clonotype was detected a few times. This beta chain is an unintended read in a library built for alpha chains; its size means little. The V call is TRBV7-2, the J call TRBJ1-1, with D perhaps matching TRBD1 (5 bases). The germline V and J ends were trimmed by 6 bases and 1 base, with 12 bases remaining between them. Germline CDR1 and CDR2: SGHTA and FQGNSA. This CDR3 is built from 14 residues. The chain's CDR3 is CASRREGSNTEAFF. CDR3 bases: TGTGCCAGCAGGCGAGAGGGGTCGAACACTGAAGCTTTCTTT.

Sample share makes this clonotype medium-sized. This beta chain came through as a stray read in a library set up for alpha chains, and its size says little. V usage is TRBV12-3 or TRBV12-4 and J usage is TRBJ1-1; perhaps TRBD1 as D (5 bases). With 5 bases removed from V and 3 bases from J, the gap between germline ends came to 13 bases. The CDR3 extends over 14 amino acids. Here the CDR3 DNA reads TGTGCCAGCAGTGGGGGAGGAGGGTACACTGAAGCTTTCTTT. It yields the protein CASSGGGGYTEAFF.

By share, this clonotype counts as medium-sized. This beta chain appears as a stray read in a library generated for alpha chains; its size is not informative. The chain has TRBV5-4 and TRBJ2-1; 8 bases are a match to TRBD2. The germline V gene has CDR1 SGHNT and CDR2 YYREEE (reference sequence). The J segment lost 6 bases and the V segment lost 3 bases, leaving 8 bases of the junction unmatched. The CDR3 totals 15 residues. CDR3 sequence (DNA): TGTGCCAGCAGCTACGAGCGGGAGCTTGGCAATGAGCAGTTCTTC. Translated: CASSYERELGNEQFF.

By proportion, this clonotype is medium-sized. Since it is a stray read in a library aimed at alpha chains, this beta chain has a size that is not meaningful. The chain employs TRBV29-1 and TRBJ2-5, with 7 nucleotides matching TRBD2. Germline CDR1 reads SQVTM; CDR2 reads ANQGSEA. This CDR3 is built from 13 residues. V was pared by 2 bases and J by 5 bases, with 5 bases of the junction left unmatched. CDR3 in DNA: TGCAGCGTTGAATCGCGGGGAGGGGAGACCCAGTACTTC. Protein sequence: CSVESRGGETQYF.

By sample share, this clonotype is medium-sized (0.01 to 0.1%). A library made for alpha chains picked up this beta chain off target, so its size means little. The chain recombines TRBV20-1 with TRBJ2-7, with D uncertain. Germline assignment: CDR1 DFQATT and CDR2 SNEGSKA (reference sequence). This CDR3 is built from 12 residues. The V end lost 1 base, the J end lost 4 bases, and 8 bases lay between the germline ends. Here the CDR3 reads CSARVDGYEQYF. CDR3 DNA: TGCAGTGCTAGAGTGGACGGATACGAGCAGTACTTC.

This clonotype has ten or more counts. Since the library was made to target alpha chains, this beta chain is a stray read and its abundance is not meaningful. The chain combines TRBV7-9 with TRBJ2-1, with D tentatively TRBD2 (5 bases). V gave up 4 bases and J gave up 7 bases, with 17 bases separating them. CDR1 SEHNR and CDR2 FQNEAQ come from the germline V gene (reference sequence). The CDR3 totals 15 residues. CDR3 bases: TGTGCCAGCAGCTCTGCGCTGTGGGAGCAAAATGAGCAGTTCTTC. It translates to CASSSALWEQNEQFF. Full variable domain (missing parts from reference TRBV7-9 and TRBJ2-1): DTGVSQNPRHKITKRGQNVTFRCDPISEHNRLYWYRQTLGQGPEFLTYFQNEAQLEKSRLLSDRFSAERPKGSFSTLEIQRTEQGDSAMYLCASSSALWEQNEQFFGPGTRLTVL.

The table lists this clonotype with many counts. Since the library was made to target alpha chains, this beta chain is a stray read and its abundance is not meaningful. This chain joins TRBV20-1 and TRBJ1-5; D is possibly TRBD1 (5 bases). CDR3 length equals 15 residues. Looked up from germline, CDR1 is DFQATT and CDR2 is SNEGSKA (reference sequence). Trimming cost V 1 base and J 0 bases, with 10 bases left between them. For the CDR3, the DNA is TGCAGTGCTAGAGGGGGGGGATATAGCAATCAGCCCCAGCATTTT. This translates into CSARGGGYSNQPQHF.

This clonotype is medium-sized (0.01 to 0.1%). This beta chain is an off-target read within a library intended for alpha chains, so its frequency means little. The rearrangement uses TRBV20-1 and TRBJ2-3; TRBD2 agrees at 10 bases. CDR1 DFQATT and CDR2 SNEGSKA come from the germline V gene (reference sequence). This CDR3 has 19 residues. V trimming: 3 bases; J trimming: 0 bases; junction bases outside the gene matches: 15. The CDR3 nucleotides read TGCAGTGCTAGTTTAGGACTAGCGGCGACTAGTGCTAGCACAGATACGCAGTATTTT. Protein sequence: CSASLGLAATSASTDTQYF.

About this clonotype: Since the library was made to target alpha chains, this beta chain is a stray read and its abundance is not meaningful. V gene TRBV7-9 combines with J gene TRBJ1-1; tentatively, D is TRBD1 (5 bases). This CDR3 comprises 15 residues. Per the germline V gene, CDR1 is SEHNR and CDR2 is FQNEAQ (reference sequence). V lost 6 bases to trimming and J lost 0 bases, with 14 bases between them. The CDR3 coding sequence is TGTGCCAGCAGGGGGCCGAGCTTCATGAACACTGAAGCTTTCTTT. Translating it yields CASRGPSFMNTEAFF.

About this clonotype: This beta chain represents an off-target read in a library built for alpha chains; its size is of limited meaning. The DNA for the CDR3 is TGCGCCAGCAGCCAGCGACTAGCGGTCACAGATACGCAGTATTTT. It specifies CASSQRLAVTDTQYF. The genes are TRBV4-1 and TRBJ2-3; 9 bases are a match to TRBD2. Trimming took 3 bases from V and 2 from J; bases not matched to a gene: 3. This CDR3 comprises 15 residues. Per germline, CDR1 MGHRA and CDR2 YSYEKL.

This clonotype ranks as medium-sized. The size of this beta chain means little, since it is a stray read in a library made for alpha chains. This chain links TRBV30 with TRBJ2-3; 12 nucleotides match TRBD2. Germline CDR1 and CDR2: GTSNPN and SVGIG (reference sequence). The trim removed 1 base at V and 2 bases at J, leaving 4 bases unmatched. The CDR3 has 16 residues. The CDR3 DNA is TGTGCCTGGAGTGGATGGACTAGCGGGATCACAGATACGCAGTATTTT. It codes for CAWSGWTSGITDTQYF.